This TCR beta chain was retrieved from a study of T-cell memory formation after mild COVID-19. With 0 bases clipped from V and 4 bases from J, the junction kept 5 bases outside the gene matches. CDR3 length equals 15 residues. Germline V CDR1 and CDR2: LGHNA, YNFKEQ. With constant-segment primers, 5'RACE yielded cDNA libraries of TCR alpha and TCR beta that carried sample barcodes and UMIs. TCRdb recomputed calls from the 5' RACE reads with MiXCR, one row per CDR3 protein. The sample includes under 300,000 distinct CDR3 sequences, less than 20% of them seen just once. This clonotype has only a few counts. Its specificity is unknown. Study outcomes and limitations: Contracting CD4+ clones were located mainly in CM and EM, and CD8+ clones in EMRA. Nothing showed for sure that second-wave clones peaking on day 37 were SARS-CoV-2 specific. From day 15 to 85, contracting clones were balanced between CD4 and CD8, whereas later expanders leaned toward CD4+.

The sequence came from a man aged 18 to 29 who had mild COVID-19 (a few samples of this study predate the infection). Cell type and time point are not known. This chain uses TRBV4-2 with TRBJ1-2, with 7 nucleotides matching TRBD1. The sequenced sample was PBMCs or a T cell subset sorted from them (not recorded which). This chain's CDR3 is CASSQETGRGYGYTF. The CDR3 nucleotides read TGTGCCAGCAGCCAAGAGACAGGGCGGGGCTATGGCTACACCTTC.